This T cell receptor beta chain was obtained from a study of T cells after posttransplantation cyclophosphamide. Whole-study findings and limits: Skin or GI-infiltrating T cells shared few TRB sequences with blood.

The related graft donor's blood sample was taken on the day of bone marrow donation. Data came from immunoSEQ multiplex PCR; TCRdb stores just in-frame clones and leaves some out. The sample yields 35,000 to 40,000 clones, without any singletons. A few counts support this clone. Its antigen is unknown. Trimming stripped 5 bases from V and 4 bases from J, with 13 bases between. This CDR3 is built from 13 residues. The V gene's germline CDR1 is SQVTM and CDR2 ANQGSEA. The source material was PBMCs. The receptor was isolated from a man younger than 45 in good health and a related stem cell transplant donor. The chain has TRBV29-1 and TRBJ2-3, with D maybe TRBD1 (8 bases). CDR3 DNA: TGCAGCGTTTCACAGGGGGGGTCAGATACGCAGTATTTT. It encodes CSVSQGGSDTQYF.